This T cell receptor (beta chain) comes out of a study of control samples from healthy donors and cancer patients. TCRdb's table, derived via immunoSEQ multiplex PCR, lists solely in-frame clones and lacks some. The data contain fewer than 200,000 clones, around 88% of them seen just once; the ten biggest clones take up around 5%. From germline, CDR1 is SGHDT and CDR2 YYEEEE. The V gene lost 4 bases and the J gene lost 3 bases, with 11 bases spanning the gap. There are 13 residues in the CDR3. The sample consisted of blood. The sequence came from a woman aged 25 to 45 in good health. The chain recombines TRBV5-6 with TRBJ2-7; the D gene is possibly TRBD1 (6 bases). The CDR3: CASSQGSFYEQYF. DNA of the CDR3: TGTGCCAGCAGCCAGGGGAGCTTCTACGAGCAGTACTTC.